The 13 T cell receptor beta chains given below trace back to one sample, sequenced in a study of blood T cell repertoires in COVID-19. The repertoire was sequenced with immunoSEQ multiplex PCR; TCRdb's copy has only in-frame clones and lacks some. The sample yields 200,000 to 300,000 clones, about 85% seen once. Input material: peripheral blood. These TCRs come from a man aged 55 to 70 with acute or convalescent COVID-19.

The chain has TRBV10-3 and TRBJ2-1; D may be TRBD1 (6 bases). CDR3 length: 14 residues. CDR1 is ENHRY, CDR2 SYGVKD, per germline. Trimming left V 3 bases short and J 6 bases short, with 12 bases between. CDR3 sequence (DNA): TGTGCCATCAGTGATCGGACAGAGGTCAATGAGCAGTTCTTC. This encodes CAISDRTEVNEQFF.

This chain joins TRBV18 and TRBJ2-7, with 7 nucleotides matching TRBD1. Germline CDR1 and CDR2: KGHSH and LQKENI. This CDR3 has 14 amino acids. The J segment lost 9 bases and the V segment lost 3 bases, leaving 11 bases of the junction unmatched. CDR3: CASSPGDRVRGQYF. The CDR3 bases are TGTGCCAGCTCACCTGGAGACAGGGTACGGGGGCAGTACTTC. The full variable domain, rest sourced from reference TRBV18 and TRBJ2-7, is NAGVMQNPRHLVRRRGQEARLRCSPMKGHSHVYWYRQLPEEGLKFMVYLQKENIIDESGMPKERFSAEFPKEGPSILRIQQVVRGDSAAYFCASSPGDRVRGQYFGPGTRLTVT.

This chain uses TRBV6-1 with TRBJ1-2; D remains unclear. Between the trimmed V and J ends, which lost 1 base and 4 bases, there was a span of 10 bases. The CDR3 loop spans 14 amino acids. Germline CDR1 MNHNS, CDR2 SASEGT. Here the CDR3 DNA reads TGTGCCAGCAGTGAAGTAGCGCAGTCCTATGGCTACACCTTC. This gives the protein CASSEVAQSYGYTF.

Only a few counts were recorded for this clone. CDR3 region: CASSSLPGTEAFF. In nucleotides, the CDR3 is TGTGCCAGCAGCTCCCTACCGGGCACTGAAGCTTTCTTT. This chain joins TRBV7-3 and TRBJ1-1; D unresolved. The CDR3 contains 13 residues. Trimming stripped 4 bases from V and 4 bases from J, with 10 bases between. Per the germline V gene, CDR1 is SGHTA and CDR2 is FQGTGA.

This clone has only a few counts. Other DNA sequences of this sample code for an identical CDR3. DNA for the CDR3: TGTGCCTGGAGTGTACTCGGGGGGCGAGAGACCCAGTACTTC. Amino acid sequence: CAWSVLGGRETQYF. This rearrangement joins TRBV30 to TRBJ2-5; D may be TRBD2 (7 bases). This CDR3 comprises 14 residues. V lost 0 bases and J 4 bases, leaving 12 bases between the germline ends. Germline V gene data show CDR1 as GTSNPN and CDR2 as SVGIG (reference sequence).

The rearrangement links TRBV9 to TRBJ2-7; TRBD1 matches at 8 bases. Germline-derived CDR1 and CDR2 are SGDLS and YYNGEE. The CDR3 is 13 residues long. Trimming took 2 bases from V and 7 from J; bases not matched to a gene: 5. The CDR3 bases are TGTGCCAGCAGCGTTCAGGGGGCGCGGGAGCAGTACTTC. This sequence encodes CASSVQGAREQYF.

This chain joins TRBV9 and TRBJ1-3; D remains unclear. There are 13 residues in the CDR3. In germline, CDR1 is SGDLS, CDR2 YYNGEE. Trimming pared 4 bases from V and 3 bases from J, leaving 8 bases between. As DNA, the CDR3 is TGTGCCAGCAGCCCTTTAAATGGAAACACCATATATTTT. Translation: CASSPLNGNTIYF.

The CDR3 DNA reads as TGTGCCAGCAGCGCCTGGAGCACTGAAGCTTTCTTT. This encodes CASSAWSTEAFF. The chain uses TRBV7-8 and TRBJ1-1; D remains ambiguous. Trimming took 5 bases from V and 4 from J, leaving 8 bases between them. CDR3 length equals 12 residues. Germline loops: CDR1 SGHVS, CDR2 FQNEAQ.

The genes are TRBV5-1 and TRBJ1-4; no clear D. V shed 2 bases and J shed 8 bases, with 16 bases lying between them. This CDR3 is 15 amino acids long. CDR1 is SGHRS and CDR2 is YFSETQ in the germline V gene. This CDR3 is CASSFRSGGGEKLFF. The CDR3 nucleotides are TGCGCCAGCAGCTTCAGATCCGGTGGAGGGGAAAAACTGTTTTTT. The full variable domain, with the rest looked up from reference TRBV5-1 and TRBJ1-4, is KAGVTQTPRYLIKTRGQQVTLSCSPISGHRSVSWYQQTPGQGLQFLFEYFSETQRNKGNFPGRFSGRQFSNSRSEMNVSTLELGDSALYLCASSFRSGGGEKLFFGSGTQLSVL.

The J gene is TRBJ2-2, the V gene TRBV7-8; D is possibly TRBD2 (5 bases). V shed 3 bases and J shed 3 bases, with 17 bases lying between them. Germline lookup yields CDR1 SGHVS and CDR2 FQNEAQ. This CDR3 spans 17 amino acids. CDR3 nucleotides: TGTGCCAGCAGCTTCCCGGACTCAAGTCATGACACCGGGGAGCTGTTTTTT. Its protein product is CASSFPDSSHDTGELFF.

A few counts support this clone. The chain carries TRBV3-1 (or the pseudogene TRBV3-2) and TRBJ1-1; D remains unclear. CDR1 LGHDT and CDR2 YNNKEL come from the germline V gene (reference sequence). Trimming cost V 2 bases and J 7 bases, with 8 bases left between them. The CDR3 sequence is 12 residues long. CDR3: CASSQLTGEAFF. CDR3 nucleotides: TGTGCCAGCAGCCAATTGACGGGTGAAGCTTTCTTT.

The chain is built from TRBV10-1 and TRBJ2-5; no definite D call. This CDR3 is built from 16 residues. Trimming stripped 5 bases from V and 2 bases from J, with 18 bases between. Germline assignment: CDR1 WNHNN and CDR2 SYGVQD (reference sequence). The CDR3 sequence: CASSQNRLETQETQYF. The CDR3 DNA reads TGCGCCAGCAGTCAAAATAGACTCGAAACACAAGAGACCCAGTACTTC.

CDR3 sequence reads: CASSVAYNEQFF. The CDR3 DNA reads TGCGCCAGCAGCGTCGCCTACAATGAGCAGTTCTTC. The J gene is TRBJ2-1, the V gene TRBV5-1; D remains unclear. V dropped 4 bases and J dropped 2 bases, with 4 bases sitting between them. The CDR3 runs 12 residues. CDR1 SGHRS and CDR2 YFSETQ come from the germline V gene. Together with reference TRBV5-1 and TRBJ2-1, the CDR3 gives the full variable domain: KAGVTQTPRYLIKTRGQQVTLSCSPISGHRSVSWYQQTPGQGLQFLFEYFSETQRNKGNFPGRFSGRQFSNSRSEMNVSTLELGDSALYLCASSVAYNEQFFGPGTRLTVL.